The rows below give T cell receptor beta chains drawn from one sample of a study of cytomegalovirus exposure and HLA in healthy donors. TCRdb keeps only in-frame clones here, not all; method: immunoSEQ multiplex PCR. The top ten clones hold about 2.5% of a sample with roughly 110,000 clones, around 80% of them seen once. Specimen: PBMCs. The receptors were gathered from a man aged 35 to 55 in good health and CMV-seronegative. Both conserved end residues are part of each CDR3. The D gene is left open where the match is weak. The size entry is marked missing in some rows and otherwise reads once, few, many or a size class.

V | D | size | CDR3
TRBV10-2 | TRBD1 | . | CASSPGQGLEAFF
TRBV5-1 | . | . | CASSPRGGAADGYTF
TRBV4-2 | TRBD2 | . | CASSQTPGGPSGGPGELFF
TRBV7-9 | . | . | CSSSPGIANYGYTF
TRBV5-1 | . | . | CASSSGDSTDTQYF
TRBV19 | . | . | CASSAGYSDTGELFF
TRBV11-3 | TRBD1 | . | CASSQRQGVAEQYF
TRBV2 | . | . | CASREIGGLTERGGYTF
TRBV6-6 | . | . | CASSRDFTDTQYF
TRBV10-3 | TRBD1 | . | CAISALGQLSGYTF
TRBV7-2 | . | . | CASSLTREETQYF
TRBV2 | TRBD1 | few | CASRRQGARTGELFF
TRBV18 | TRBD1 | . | CASSSGTGGPTGYTF
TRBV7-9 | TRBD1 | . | CSSSLRETGVAEKLFF
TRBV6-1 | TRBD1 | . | CASSERDRAYEQYF
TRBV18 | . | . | CASSPTTAAGFTYGYTF
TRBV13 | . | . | CASSLGRGGGNTIYF
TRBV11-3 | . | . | CASSFTENTEAFF
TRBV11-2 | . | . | CASSFGQRNYEQYF
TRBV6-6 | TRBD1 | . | CASSFGRGRLDGYTF
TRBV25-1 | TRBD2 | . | CASSDLAGSTDTQYF
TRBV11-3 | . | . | CASYLVGGESSYEQYF
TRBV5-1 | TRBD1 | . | CASRSQGPATEAFF
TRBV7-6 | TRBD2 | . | CATSGGPSGELFF
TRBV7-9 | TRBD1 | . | CASSRGQGYEQYF
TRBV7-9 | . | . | CASSFTGDTEAFF
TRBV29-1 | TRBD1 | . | CSVEQGASGGELFF
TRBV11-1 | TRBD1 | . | CASSLFQGGFEKLFF